The 7 T cell receptor beta chains below come from one sample, sequenced in a study of neoadjuvant anti-PD-1 for oral cavity cancer. Noted time point: after neoadjuvant nivolumab, at surgical resection. The data were produced by immunoSEQ multiplex PCR, yet TCRdb's version contains in-frame clones alone and is incomplete. Counted here are some 70,000 clones, 80% to 90% occurring once; the ten biggest clones make up 3% to 3.5%. The source material was PBMCs, sampled after nivolumab (anti-PD-1) treatment. The receptor source for this set is a person between 40 and 85 years old with oral cavity squamous cell carcinoma.

The chain carries TRBV5-1 and TRBJ1-1, with 7 bases aligning to TRBD1. The V segment lost 6 bases and the J segment 4 bases; nucleotides outside the gene matches: 9. Germline V CDR1 and CDR2: SGHRS, YFSETQ. This CDR3 is built from 14 residues. Written as DNA, the CDR3 is TGCGCCAGCACCTCCCAGGGGGTCGGCACTGAAGCTTTCTTT. Protein sequence: CASTSQGVGTEAFF.

The chain recombines TRBV11-2 with TRBJ1-1, with D possibly matching TRBD1 (5 bases). The CDR3 extends over 15 amino acids. Deletions cut 2 bases from V and 2 bases from J, with 12 bases between. CDR1 and CDR2 (germline): SGHAT, FQNNGV. The CDR3 here is CASSLNRQINTEAFF. CDR3 nucleotides: TGTGCCAGCAGCTTAAATAGACAGATAAACACTGAAGCTTTCTTT. Variable domain in full (rest from reference TRBV11-2 and TRBJ1-1): EAGVAQSPRYKIIEKRQSVAFWCNPISGHATLYWYQQILGQGPKLLIQFQNNGVVDDSQLPKDRFSAERLKGVDSTLKIQPAKLEDSAVYLCASSLNRQINTEAFFGQGTRLTVV.

V gene TRBV28 combines with J gene TRBJ2-1; possibly TRBD2 for D (6 bases). The length of the CDR3 is 13 residues. Trimming removed 7 bases at V and 7 bases at J, with 14 bases between. The germline gives CDR1 MDHEN, CDR2 SYDVKM. CDR3 sequence (DNA): TGTGCCAGCACTAGCGCATTATGGAATGAGCAGTTCTTC. As protein: CASTSALWNEQFF.

V is TRBV5-1 and J is TRBJ2-1, with a weak D call TRBD1 (5 bases). Trimming pared 0 bases from V and 8 bases from J, leaving 15 bases between. The CDR3 consists of 15 residues. Per the germline V gene, CDR1 is SGHRS and CDR2 is YFSETQ. CDR3 residues: CASSLEGVGWDEQFF. CDR3 nucleotide sequence: TGCGCCAGCAGCTTGGAAGGGGTCGGGTGGGATGAGCAGTTCTTC.

The chain couples TRBV25-1 to TRBJ2-5; D not certain. V lost 6 bases, J lost 2 bases, and 4 bases lay in between. Germline lookup yields CDR1 MGHDK and CDR2 SYGVNS. This CDR3 contains 11 residues. In nucleotides, the CDR3 is TGTGCCAGCAGCCTACAAGAGACCCAGTACTTC. This translates into CASSLQETQYF.

This chain uses TRBV7-9 with TRBJ1-5; D ambiguous. The CDR3 is made up of 14 amino acids. Trimming took 4 bases from V and 0 from J, leaving 7 bases between them. Germline CDR1 is SEHNR and CDR2 is FQNEAQ (reference sequence). CDR3 nucleotides: TGTGCCAGCAGCTCCGAGGGTAGCAATCAGCCCCAGCATTTT. This gives the protein CASSSEGSNQPQHF.

This chain connects TRBV2 to TRBJ1-2; 7 bases map to TRBD1. The CDR3 runs to 13 residues. J gave up 5 bases and V 8 bases, and 8 bases lay outside the gene matches. The germline V gene has CDR1 SNHLY and CDR2 FYNNEI. CDR3 nucleotide sequence: TGTGCCAGCGAGGGCCAGGGGGTATATGGCTACACCTTC. Its translation: CASEGQGVYGYTF.